This TCR beta chain was captured by sequencing in a study of tumor-infiltrating lymphocytes in primary liver carcinoma. In germline, CDR1 is MDHEN, CDR2 SYDVKM. Trimming shortened V by 7 bases and J by 3 bases, and 12 bases separated the two germline ends. The CDR3 extends over 13 amino acids. This clonotype was seen more than once but under ten times. The template, about 500 ng total RNA, yielded TCR beta cDNA made with a constant-region primer. It was through three nested multiplex PCR rounds of slightly modified ARM-PCR that TCR beta libraries arose. Both of the initial two PCR rounds ran for approximately 10 cycles and employed TRBV1-TRBV30 forward primers alongside a C-beta reverse primer. TCRdb re-analysed the multiplex PCR reads in MiXCR, keeping a single row per CDR3 protein. This sample has fewer than 400,000 distinct CDR3 sequences; 55% to 65% occur once, and the top ten carry roughly 9%.

Unsorted whole blood yielded the blood RNA, and germline DNA was also extracted. This sequence joins TRBV28 and TRBJ1-2, with D unclear. What was sequenced was peripheral blood. The sequence derives from a man between 35 and 55 years old with primary liver carcinoma and hepatitis B virus infection. CDR3: CASTPTDYYGYTF. Here the CDR3 DNA reads TGTGCCAGCACCCCAACAGACTACTATGGCTACACCTTC.